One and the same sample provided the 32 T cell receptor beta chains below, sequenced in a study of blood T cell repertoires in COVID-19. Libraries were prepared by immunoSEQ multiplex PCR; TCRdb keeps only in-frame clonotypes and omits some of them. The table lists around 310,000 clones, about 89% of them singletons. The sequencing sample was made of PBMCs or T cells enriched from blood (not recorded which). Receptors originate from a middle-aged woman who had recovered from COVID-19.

CDR3 region: CASGGGQPTDTQYF. The CDR3 nucleotides read TGTGCCAGCGGGGGCGGACAGCCCACAGATACGCAGTATTTT. The gene calls are TRBV28 and TRBJ2-3, with D possibly being TRBD1 (6 bases). The germline V gene encodes CDR1 MDHEN and CDR2 SYDVKM. The V and J ends lost 8 bases and 2 bases respectively, with 14 bases between them. This CDR3 is built from 14 residues.

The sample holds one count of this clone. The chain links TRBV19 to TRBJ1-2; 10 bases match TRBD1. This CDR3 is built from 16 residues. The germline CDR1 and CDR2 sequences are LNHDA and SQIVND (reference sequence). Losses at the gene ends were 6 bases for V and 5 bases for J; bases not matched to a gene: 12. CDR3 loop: CASSIRDRGEGYGYTF. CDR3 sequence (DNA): TGTGCCAGTAGCATTCGGGACAGGGGAGAAGGTTATGGCTACACCTTC. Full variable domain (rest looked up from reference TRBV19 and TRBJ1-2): DGGITQSPKYLFRKEGQNVTLSCEQNLNHDAMYWYRQDPGQGLRLIYYSQIVNDFQKGDIAEGYSVSREKKESFPLTVTSAQKNPTAFYLCASSIRDRGEGYGYTFGSGTRLTVV.

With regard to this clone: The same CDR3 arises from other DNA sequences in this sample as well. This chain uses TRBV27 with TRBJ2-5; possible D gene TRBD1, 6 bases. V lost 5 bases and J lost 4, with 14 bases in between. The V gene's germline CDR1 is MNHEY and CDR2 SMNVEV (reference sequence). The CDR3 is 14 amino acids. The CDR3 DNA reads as TGTGCCAGCAGTCCAAGGGGCAGGGGAGAGACCCAGTACTTC. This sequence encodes CASSPRGRGETQYF.

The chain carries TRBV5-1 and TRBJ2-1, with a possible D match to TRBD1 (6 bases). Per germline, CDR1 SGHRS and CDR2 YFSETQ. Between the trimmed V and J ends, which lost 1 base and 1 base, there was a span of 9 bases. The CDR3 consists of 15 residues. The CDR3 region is CASSLSGDSYNEQFF. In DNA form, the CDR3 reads TGCGCCAGCAGCTTGTCAGGGGATTCCTACAATGAGCAGTTCTTC.

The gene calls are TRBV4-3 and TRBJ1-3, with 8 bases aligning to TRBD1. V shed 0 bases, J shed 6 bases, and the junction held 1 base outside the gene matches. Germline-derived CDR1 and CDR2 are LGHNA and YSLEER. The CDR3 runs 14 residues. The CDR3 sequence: CASSQDRGPNTIYF. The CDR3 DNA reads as TGCGCCAGCAGCCAAGACAGGGGGCCAAACACCATATATTTT.

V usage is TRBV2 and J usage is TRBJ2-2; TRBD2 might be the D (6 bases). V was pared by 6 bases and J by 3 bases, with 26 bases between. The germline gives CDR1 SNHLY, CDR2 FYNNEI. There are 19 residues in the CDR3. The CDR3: CASSALGAGPESDTGELFF. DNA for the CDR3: TGTGCCAGCAGCGCCCTCGGGGCGGGGCCCGAGTCGGACACCGGGGAGCTGTTTTTT.

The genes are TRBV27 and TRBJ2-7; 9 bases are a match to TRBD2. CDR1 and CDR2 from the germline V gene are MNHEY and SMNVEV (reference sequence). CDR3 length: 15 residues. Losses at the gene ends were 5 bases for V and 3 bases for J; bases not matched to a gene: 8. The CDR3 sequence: CASSLNSGGIYEQYF. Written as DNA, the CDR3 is TGTGCCAGCAGTCTGAACAGCGGGGGGATCTACGAGCAGTACTTC.

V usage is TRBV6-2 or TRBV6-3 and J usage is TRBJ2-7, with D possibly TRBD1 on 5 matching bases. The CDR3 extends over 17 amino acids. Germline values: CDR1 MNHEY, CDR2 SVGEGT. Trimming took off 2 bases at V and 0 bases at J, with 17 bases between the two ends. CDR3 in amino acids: CASSYPFRQSLSYEQYF. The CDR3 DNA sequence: TGTGCCAGCAGTTACCCTTTTAGACAGTCCCTCTCCTACGAGCAGTACTTC.

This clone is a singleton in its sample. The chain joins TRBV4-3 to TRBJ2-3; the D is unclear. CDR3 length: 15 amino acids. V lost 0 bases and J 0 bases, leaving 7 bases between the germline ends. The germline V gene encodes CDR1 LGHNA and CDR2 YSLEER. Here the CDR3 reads CASSQETESTDTQYF. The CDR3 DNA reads TGCGCCAGCAGCCAAGAAACTGAGAGCACAGATACGCAGTATTTT.

The CDR3 is CASSYSSGRGLNEQFF. The CDR3 DNA reads TGTGCCAGCAGCTACTCTAGCGGGAGGGGTTTAAATGAGCAGTTCTTC. The gene calls are TRBV7-2 and TRBJ2-1, with 12 bases lining up with TRBD2. CDR3 length: 16 residues. J lost 7 bases, V lost 4 bases, and 8 bases had no gene match. Germline V CDR1 and CDR2: SGHTA, FQGNSA.

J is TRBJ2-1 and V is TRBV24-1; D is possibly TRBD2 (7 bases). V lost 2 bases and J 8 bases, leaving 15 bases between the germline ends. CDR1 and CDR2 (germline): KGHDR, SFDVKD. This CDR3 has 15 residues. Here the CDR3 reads CATSDYRGARDEQFF. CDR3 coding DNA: TGTGCCACCAGTGATTACCGGGGGGCGAGGGATGAGCAGTTCTTC.

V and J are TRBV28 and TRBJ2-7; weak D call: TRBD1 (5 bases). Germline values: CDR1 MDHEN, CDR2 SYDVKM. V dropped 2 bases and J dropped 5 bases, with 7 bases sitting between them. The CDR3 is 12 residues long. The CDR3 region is CASSLARDEQYF. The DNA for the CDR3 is TGTGCCAGCAGTTTAGCCAGGGACGAGCAGTACTTC.

The CDR3 is CASSQETVMVVNGYTF. Written as DNA, the CDR3 is TGTGCCAGCAGCCAAGAGACAGTCATGGTGGTAAATGGCTACACCTTC. This chain uses TRBV4-2 with TRBJ1-2; perhaps TRBD1 as D (5 bases). The length of the CDR3 is 16 residues. Germline assignment: CDR1 LGHNA and CDR2 YNFKEQ. Trimming shortened V by 0 bases and J by 6 bases, and 17 bases separated the two germline ends.

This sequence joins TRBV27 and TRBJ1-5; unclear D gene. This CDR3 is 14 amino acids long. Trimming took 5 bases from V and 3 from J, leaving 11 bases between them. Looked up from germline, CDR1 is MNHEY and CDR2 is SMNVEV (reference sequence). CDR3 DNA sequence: TGTGCCAGCAGTGGTCGGTTTGACAATCAGCCCCAGCATTTT. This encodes CASSGRFDNQPQHF.

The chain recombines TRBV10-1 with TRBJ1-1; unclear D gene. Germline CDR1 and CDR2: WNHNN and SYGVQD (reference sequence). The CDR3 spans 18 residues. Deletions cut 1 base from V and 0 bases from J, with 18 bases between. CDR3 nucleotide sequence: TGCGCCAGCAGTGAGTTTCTATCCGCGGCAGTCATGAACACTGAAGCTTTCTTT. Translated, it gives CASSEFLSAAVMNTEAFF.

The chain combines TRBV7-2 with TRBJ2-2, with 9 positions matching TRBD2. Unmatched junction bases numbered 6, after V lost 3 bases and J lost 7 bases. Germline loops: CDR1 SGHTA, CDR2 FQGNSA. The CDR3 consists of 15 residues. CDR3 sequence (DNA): TGTGCCAGCAGCTTTCTCCTAGCGGGGAGCGGGGAGCTGTTTTTT. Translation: CASSFLLAGSGELFF.

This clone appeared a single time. As DNA, the CDR3 is TGTGCCAGCAGCCGCGTTCAGGGGTTGAAAAACATTCAGTACTTC. It translates to CASSRVQGLKNIQYF. The chain carries TRBV14 and TRBJ2-4; D is perhaps TRBD1 (6 bases). V was pared by 4 bases and J by 4 bases, with 14 bases between. Germline-derived CDR1 and CDR2 are SGHDN and FVKESK. The CDR3 extends over 15 amino acids.

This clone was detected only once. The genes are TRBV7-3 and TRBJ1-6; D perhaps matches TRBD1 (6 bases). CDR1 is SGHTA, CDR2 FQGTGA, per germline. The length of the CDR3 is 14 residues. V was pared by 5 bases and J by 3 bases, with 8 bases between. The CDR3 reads CASSETGYNSPLHF. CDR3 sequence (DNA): TGTGCCAGCAGCGAGACAGGCTATAATTCACCCCTCCACTTT.

CDR3 sequence reads: CSVEETGIVYTF. CDR3 sequence (DNA): TGCAGCGTTGAAGAGACGGGGATAGTCTACACCTTC. The rearrangement uses TRBV29-1 and TRBJ1-2; D unresolved. The germline gives CDR1 SQVTM, CDR2 ANQGSEA. The CDR3 runs 12 residues. The V end was cut by 0 bases, the J end by 10 bases, with 12 bases between.

Here the CDR3 DNA reads TGCAGTGCTAGTGCTGGGGGCGGAAATCAGCCCCAGCATTTT. This encodes CSASAGGGNQPQHF. This chain joins TRBV20-1 and TRBJ1-5; tentatively, D is TRBD1 (6 bases). This CDR3 contains 14 residues. CDR1 is DFQATT, CDR2 SNEGSKA, per germline (reference sequence). Trimming shortened V by 3 bases and J by 4 bases, and 13 bases separated the two germline ends.

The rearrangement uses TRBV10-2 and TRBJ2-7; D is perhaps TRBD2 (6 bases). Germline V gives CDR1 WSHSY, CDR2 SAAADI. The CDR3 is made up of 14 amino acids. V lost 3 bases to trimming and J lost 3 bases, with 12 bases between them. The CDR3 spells CASSDSGGNYEQYF. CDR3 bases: TGCGCCAGCAGTGATTCGGGCGGGAACTACGAGCAGTACTTC.

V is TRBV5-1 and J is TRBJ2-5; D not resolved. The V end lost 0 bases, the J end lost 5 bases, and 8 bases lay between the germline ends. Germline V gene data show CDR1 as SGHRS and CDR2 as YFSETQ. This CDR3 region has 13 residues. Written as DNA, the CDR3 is TGCGCCAGCAGCTTGGACACCTCGGAGACCCAGTACTTC. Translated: CASSLDTSETQYF.

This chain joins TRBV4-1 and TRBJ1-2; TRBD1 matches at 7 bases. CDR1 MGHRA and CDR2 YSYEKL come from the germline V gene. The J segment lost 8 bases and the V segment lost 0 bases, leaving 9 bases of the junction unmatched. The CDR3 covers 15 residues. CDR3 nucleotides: TGCGCCAGCAGCCAAGATTGGGCCAGGGGGAGAGGCTACACCTTC. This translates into CASSQDWARGRGYTF.

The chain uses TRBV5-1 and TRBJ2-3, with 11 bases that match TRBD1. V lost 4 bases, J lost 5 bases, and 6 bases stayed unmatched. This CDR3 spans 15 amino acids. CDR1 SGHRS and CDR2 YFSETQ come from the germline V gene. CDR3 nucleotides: TGCGCCAGCAGCGGCCGGGACAGGGGGATAGATACGCAGTATTTT. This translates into CASSGRDRGIDTQYF. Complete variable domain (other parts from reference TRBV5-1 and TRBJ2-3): KAGVTQTPRYLIKTRGQQVTLSCSPISGHRSVSWYQQTPGQGLQFLFEYFSETQRNKGNFPGRFSGRQFSNSRSEMNVSTLELGDSALYLCASSGRDRGIDTQYFGPGTRLTVL.

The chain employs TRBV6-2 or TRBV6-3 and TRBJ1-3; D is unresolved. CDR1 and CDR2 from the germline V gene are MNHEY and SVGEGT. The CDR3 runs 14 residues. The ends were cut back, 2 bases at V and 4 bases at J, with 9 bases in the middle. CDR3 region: CASSYGDSGNTIYF. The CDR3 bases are TGTGCCAGCAGTTACGGAGATTCCGGAAACACCATATATTTT.

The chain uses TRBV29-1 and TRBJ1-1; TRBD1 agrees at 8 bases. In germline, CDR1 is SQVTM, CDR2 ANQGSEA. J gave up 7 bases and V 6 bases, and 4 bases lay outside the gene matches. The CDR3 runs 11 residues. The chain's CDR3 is CSVDRGNEAFF. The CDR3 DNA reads TGCAGCGTAGACAGGGGCAATGAAGCTTTCTTT.

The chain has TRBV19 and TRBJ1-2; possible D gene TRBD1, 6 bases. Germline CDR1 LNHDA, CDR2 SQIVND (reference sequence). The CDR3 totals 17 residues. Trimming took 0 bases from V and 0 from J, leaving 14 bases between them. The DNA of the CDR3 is TGTGCCAGTAGTATAGATCGATCGGACAGACCTAACTATGGCTACACCTTC. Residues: CASSIDRSDRPNYGYTF.

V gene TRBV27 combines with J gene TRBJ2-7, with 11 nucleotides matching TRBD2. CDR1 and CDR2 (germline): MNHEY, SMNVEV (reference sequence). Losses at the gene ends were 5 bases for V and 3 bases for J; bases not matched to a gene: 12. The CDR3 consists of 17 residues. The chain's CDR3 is CASSLGRLAGSIYEQYF. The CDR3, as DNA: TGTGCCAGCAGTCTCGGAAGACTAGCGGGATCCATCTACGAGCAGTACTTC.

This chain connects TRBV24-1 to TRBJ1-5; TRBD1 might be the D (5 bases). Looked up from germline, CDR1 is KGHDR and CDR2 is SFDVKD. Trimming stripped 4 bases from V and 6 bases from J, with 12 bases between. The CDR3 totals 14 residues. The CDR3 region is CATSDRGVGQPQHF. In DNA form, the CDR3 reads TGTGCCACCAGTGACCGGGGGGTCGGTCAGCCCCAGCATTTT.

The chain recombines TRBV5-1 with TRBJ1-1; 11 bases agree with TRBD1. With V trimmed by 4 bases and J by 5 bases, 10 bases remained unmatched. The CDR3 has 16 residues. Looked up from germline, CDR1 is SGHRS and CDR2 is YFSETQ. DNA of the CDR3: TGCGCCAGCAGCCCGGGACAGGGGGGGTTTTCGACTGAAGCTTTCTTT. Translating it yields CASSPGQGGFSTEAFF.

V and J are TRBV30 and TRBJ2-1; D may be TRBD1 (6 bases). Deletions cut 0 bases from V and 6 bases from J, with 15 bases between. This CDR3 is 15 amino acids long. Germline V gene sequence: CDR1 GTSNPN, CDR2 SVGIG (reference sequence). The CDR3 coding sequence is TGTGCCTGGAGTGTACCCGGACAGTTTTTCAATGAGCAGTTCTTC. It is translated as CAWSVPGQFFNEQFF.

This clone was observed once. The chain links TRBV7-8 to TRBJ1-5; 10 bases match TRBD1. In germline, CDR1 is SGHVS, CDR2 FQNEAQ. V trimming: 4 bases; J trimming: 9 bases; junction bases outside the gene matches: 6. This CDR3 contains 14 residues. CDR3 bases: TGTGCCAGCAGCTCGGACAGGGGGACTTTGCCCCAGCATTTT. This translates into CASSSDRGTLPQHF.